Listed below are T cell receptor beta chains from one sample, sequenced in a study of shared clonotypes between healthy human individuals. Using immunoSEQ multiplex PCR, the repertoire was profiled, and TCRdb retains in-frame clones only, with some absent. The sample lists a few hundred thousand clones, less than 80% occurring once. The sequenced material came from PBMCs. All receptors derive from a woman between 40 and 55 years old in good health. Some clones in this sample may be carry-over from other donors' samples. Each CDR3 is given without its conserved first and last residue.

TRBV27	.	ASSYGTGDYEQY
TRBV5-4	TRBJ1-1	ASSLDRGNTEAF
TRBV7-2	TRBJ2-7	ASSPGSGSLLLGLDEQY
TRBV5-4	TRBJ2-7	ASSLPDQGMREQY
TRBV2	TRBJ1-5	ASRQGLVQPQH
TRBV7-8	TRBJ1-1	ASSLSELDTEAF
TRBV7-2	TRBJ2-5	ASSSPARETQY
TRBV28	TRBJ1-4	ASSPPGAPTNEKLF
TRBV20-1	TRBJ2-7	SASRQGEQY
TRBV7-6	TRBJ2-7	ASSLGGDSSYEQY
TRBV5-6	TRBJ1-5	ASSLQGDPSNQPQH
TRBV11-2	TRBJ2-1	ASSILIPYNEQF
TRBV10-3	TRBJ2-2	AISARTANTGELF
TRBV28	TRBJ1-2	ASSFLSGRTANYGYT
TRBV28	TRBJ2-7	ASSLVDRRYEQY
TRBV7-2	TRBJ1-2	ASSFRADYGYT
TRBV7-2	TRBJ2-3	ASSLAGASGTQY
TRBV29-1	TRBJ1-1	SVEFTGGLFTEAF
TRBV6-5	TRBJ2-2	ASSYLDTGELF
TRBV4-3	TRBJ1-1	ASSQDGGREAF
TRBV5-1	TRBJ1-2	ASSPRGVSGYT
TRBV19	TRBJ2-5	ASSKRRVGLAYQETQY
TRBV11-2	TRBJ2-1	ASSLVVGAYNEQF
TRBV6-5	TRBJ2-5	ASSFSGRAGKTQY
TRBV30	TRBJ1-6	AWTERDRGRSPLH
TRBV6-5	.	ASSGWGTLGEQY
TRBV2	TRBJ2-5	ASSEGDRGETQY
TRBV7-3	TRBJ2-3	ASSVQGDTQY
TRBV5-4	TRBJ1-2	ASSLGGVYGYT
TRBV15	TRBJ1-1	ATSRGEGNTEAF
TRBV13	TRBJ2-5	ASRSIGDGEETQY
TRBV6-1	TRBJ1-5	ASSEGGYQPQH
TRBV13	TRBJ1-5	ASSLGTGINQPQH
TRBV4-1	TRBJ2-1	ASSQAGLAGYNEQF
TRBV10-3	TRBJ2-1	AISEWAARGYNEQF
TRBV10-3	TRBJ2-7	ATQRPASYEQY
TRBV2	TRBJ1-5	ASKKERTGGQPQH
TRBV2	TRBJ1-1	ASRSGTGLTEAF
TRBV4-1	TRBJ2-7	ASSQPIGTGFTYEQY
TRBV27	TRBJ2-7	ASSFAARWTSGYEQY
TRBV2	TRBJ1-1	ASSRQGGGSNTEAF
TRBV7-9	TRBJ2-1	ASSLPRSSYNEQF
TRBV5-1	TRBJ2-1	ASSLATADNEQF
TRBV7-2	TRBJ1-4	ASSLEGRMEEKLF
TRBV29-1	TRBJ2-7	SVDGAGGYEQY
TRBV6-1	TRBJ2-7	ASSGTGSPLLEQY
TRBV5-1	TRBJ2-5	ASSSTSMETQY